Listed below are T cell receptor beta chains from one sample, sequenced in a study of cytomegalovirus exposure and HLA in healthy donors. The assay was immunoSEQ multiplex PCR, and TCRdb's table has in-frame clones only and misses some. The table includes about 82,000 clones, about 9.4% detected once. Sequenced input: PBMCs. All receptors come from a man between 60 and 75 years old in good health and CMV-seropositive. CDR3s include the opening cysteine and the closing phenylalanine or tryptophan. Each record gives: CDR3 protein, CDR3 DNA, clone size, J gene, D gene, V gene. A D gene is named only where the DNA matches it firmly. The listing skips clone size in some rows; elsewhere it reads once, few, many or a size class.

cdr3_aa: CASSPRRGGYNEQFF; cdr3_nt: TGTGCCAGCAGCCCGAGGCGGGGCGGCTACAATGAGCAGTTCTTC; clone_size: -; j_call: TRBJ2-1; d_call: -; v_call: TRBV11-3
cdr3_aa: CSARVLDTQYF; cdr3_nt: TGCAGTGCTAGAGTACTAGATACGCAGTATTTT; clone_size: -; j_call: TRBJ2-3; d_call: -; v_call: TRBV20-1
cdr3_aa: CASSLSPSEDTQYF; cdr3_nt: TGTGCCAGCAGTCTCTCCCCTAGCGAGGATACGCAGTATTTT; clone_size: few; j_call: TRBJ2-3; d_call: -; v_call: TRBV7-9
cdr3_aa: CASSEWRRDSWSEAFF; cdr3_nt: TGTGCCAGCAGTGAATGGAGAAGGGACAGTTGGTCTGAAGCTTTCTTT; clone_size: -; j_call: TRBJ1-1; d_call: TRBD1; v_call: TRBV6-1
cdr3_aa: CASSQEGRGLVYNEQFF; cdr3_nt: TGCGCCAGCAGCCAAGAGGGGCGGGGGTTAGTTTACAATGAGCAGTTCTTC; clone_size: -; j_call: TRBJ2-1; d_call: TRBD2; v_call: TRBV4-1
cdr3_aa: CASSRTGTSGRAVAYEQYF; cdr3_nt: TGCGCCAGCAGCCGGACCGGGACTAGCGGGAGGGCCGTAGCCTACGAGCAGTACTTC; clone_size: few; j_call: TRBJ2-7; d_call: TRBD2; v_call: TRBV4-1
cdr3_aa: CASSRNTEAFF; cdr3_nt: TGTGCCAGCAGTCGGAACACTGAAGCTTTCTTT; clone_size: -; j_call: TRBJ1-1; d_call: -; v_call: TRBV7-2
cdr3_aa: CASSPRQGVDYGYTF; cdr3_nt: TGTGCCAGTAGTCCAAGACAGGGAGTTGACTATGGCTACACCTTC; clone_size: few; j_call: TRBJ1-2; d_call: TRBD1; v_call: TRBV19
cdr3_aa: CASSLGQANTEAFF; cdr3_nt: TGCGCCAGCAGCTTGGGACAGGCTAACACTGAAGCTTTCTTT; clone_size: -; j_call: TRBJ1-1; d_call: -; v_call: TRBV5-1
cdr3_aa: CASSYSGGQKTGELFF; cdr3_nt: TGTGCCAGCAGTTACTCGGGGGGACAGAAAACCGGGGAGCTGTTTTTT; clone_size: -; j_call: TRBJ2-2; d_call: -; v_call: TRBV6-6
cdr3_aa: CASSLVGSLGPYNEQFF; cdr3_nt: TGCGCCAGCAGCTTGGTAGGTAGCCTGGGGCCCTACAATGAGCAGTTCTTC; clone_size: medium-sized; j_call: TRBJ2-1; d_call: -; v_call: TRBV5-1
cdr3_aa: CAWMEDFATTQYF; cdr3_nt: TGTGCCTGGATGGAGGACTTTGCTACGACACAGTACTTC; clone_size: -; j_call: TRBJ2-7; d_call: -; v_call: TRBV30
cdr3_aa: CASSVGGRAEAFF; cdr3_nt: TGTGCCAGCAGCGTAGGAGGGAGGGCTGAAGCTTTCTTT; clone_size: -; j_call: TRBJ1-1; d_call: -; v_call: TRBV9
cdr3_aa: CASSPRTVGNTIYF; cdr3_nt: TGCGCCAGCAGCCCTCGGACAGTTGGAAACACCATATATTTT; clone_size: -; j_call: TRBJ1-3; d_call: -; v_call: TRBV5-1
cdr3_aa: CASSFTSGATDTQYF; cdr3_nt: TGTGCCAGCAGCTTCACTAGCGGAGCCACAGATACGCAGTATTTT; clone_size: many; j_call: TRBJ2-3; d_call: TRBD2; v_call: TRBV5-8
cdr3_aa: CASSRSAGLNTEAFF; cdr3_nt: TGTGCCAGCAGCCGGAGCGCCGGGTTGAACACTGAAGCTTTCTTT; clone_size: -; j_call: TRBJ1-1; d_call: -; v_call: TRBV7-2
cdr3_aa: CASVESLAGMGNTIYF; cdr3_nt: TGTGCCAGCGTAGAGTCACTTGCAGGGATGGGAAACACCATATATTTT; clone_size: -; j_call: TRBJ1-3; d_call: -; v_call: TRBV28
cdr3_aa: CASSMGTVANIQYF; cdr3_nt: TGTGCCAGTAGCATGGGGACAGTCGCAAACATTCAGTACTTC; clone_size: few; j_call: TRBJ2-4; d_call: TRBD1; v_call: TRBV19
cdr3_aa: CASSPLGEGEQFF; cdr3_nt: TGTGCCAGCAGCCCCCTAGGCGAGGGTGAGCAGTTCTTC; clone_size: few; j_call: TRBJ2-1; d_call: -; v_call: TRBV9
cdr3_aa: CASSPGGPNPPGEQFF; cdr3_nt: TGTGCCAGCAGCCCGGGAGGGCCTAACCCCCCGGGTGAGCAGTTCTTC; clone_size: few; j_call: TRBJ2-1; d_call: TRBD2; v_call: TRBV14
cdr3_aa: CASSTQGAGTEAFF; cdr3_nt: TGTGCCAGTAGTACACAGGGGGCTGGTACTGAAGCTTTCTTT; clone_size: -; j_call: TRBJ1-1; d_call: TRBD1; v_call: TRBV19
cdr3_aa: CASSSPTALTDTQYF; cdr3_nt: TGTGCCAGCAGTTCCCCCACAGCTCTCACAGATACGCAGTATTTT; clone_size: many; j_call: TRBJ2-3; d_call: -; v_call: TRBV28
cdr3_aa: CASRSGLAGEDTQYF; cdr3_nt: TGTGCCAGCCGATCGGGACTAGCGGGGGAGGACACGCAGTATTTT; clone_size: -; j_call: TRBJ2-3; d_call: TRBD2; v_call: TRBV11-2
cdr3_aa: CASSPNQRGTEAFF; cdr3_nt: TGCGCCAGCAGCCCCAACCAGCGGGGCACTGAAGCTTTCTTT; clone_size: few; j_call: TRBJ1-1; d_call: -; v_call: TRBV5-1
cdr3_aa: CASSLSLAASYEQYF; cdr3_nt: TGTGCCAGCAGTTTAAGCCTAGCGGCCTCCTACGAGCAGTACTTC; clone_size: -; j_call: TRBJ2-7; d_call: TRBD2; v_call: TRBV28
cdr3_aa: CASSQGQASYEQYF; cdr3_nt: TGTGCCAGCAGCCAGGGACAGGCCTCCTACGAGCAGTACTTC; clone_size: -; j_call: TRBJ2-7; d_call: TRBD1; v_call: TRBV7-2
cdr3_aa: CASSWGSTGASYNEQFF; cdr3_nt: TGTGCCAGCAGCTGGGGATCGACAGGGGCCTCCTACAATGAGCAGTTCTTC; clone_size: few; j_call: TRBJ2-1; d_call: TRBD1; v_call: TRBV7-3
cdr3_aa: CASREQGAGEKLFF; cdr3_nt: TGTGCCAGCAGGGAACAGGGGGCGGGCGAAAAACTGTTTTTT; clone_size: few; j_call: TRBJ1-4; d_call: TRBD1; v_call: TRBV2
cdr3_aa: CASSLTSGTSNEQFF; cdr3_nt: TGTGCCAGCAGCTTAACGTCCGGGACTAGCAATGAGCAGTTCTTC; clone_size: -; j_call: TRBJ2-1; d_call: TRBD2; v_call: TRBV7-3
cdr3_aa: CASSFVGGPSSYNEQFF; cdr3_nt: TGTGCCAGCAGCTTTGTGGGGGGGCCGAGCTCCTACAATGAGCAGTTCTTC; clone_size: -; j_call: TRBJ2-1; d_call: -; v_call: TRBV7-2
cdr3_aa: CASSQGGDTQYF; cdr3_nt: TGCGCCAGCAGCCAAGGAGGGGATACGCAGTATTTT; clone_size: few; j_call: TRBJ2-3; d_call: -; v_call: TRBV4-1
cdr3_aa: CASSIVITAYNEQFF; cdr3_nt: TGTGCCAGTAGTATAGTCATCACTGCTTACAATGAGCAGTTCTTC; clone_size: few; j_call: TRBJ2-1; d_call: -; v_call: TRBV19
cdr3_aa: CASSEQGGNEKLFF; cdr3_nt: TGCGCCAGCAGTGAACAGGGCGGGAATGAAAAACTGTTTTTT; clone_size: -; j_call: TRBJ1-4; d_call: -; v_call: TRBV5-1
cdr3_aa: CASSQGVRQGKEQYF; cdr3_nt: TGCGCCAGCAGCCAAGGGGTGAGACAGGGGAAAGAGCAGTACTTC; clone_size: -; j_call: TRBJ2-7; d_call: TRBD1; v_call: TRBV4-1
cdr3_aa: CATSSTRGLFGYTF; cdr3_nt: TGTGCCACCAGCAGTACGCGGGGGCTATTTGGCTACACCTTC; clone_size: -; j_call: TRBJ1-2; d_call: -; v_call: TRBV15
cdr3_aa: CATSRDRGEEKLFF; cdr3_nt: TGTGCCACCAGCAGGGACAGGGGAGAGGAAAAACTGTTTTTT; clone_size: few; j_call: TRBJ1-4; d_call: TRBD1; v_call: TRBV15
cdr3_aa: CASSMSGARNNQPQHF; cdr3_nt: TGTGCCAGTAGTATGTCAGGGGCACGTAACAATCAGCCCCAGCATTTT; clone_size: -; j_call: TRBJ1-5; d_call: -; v_call: TRBV19
cdr3_aa: CASSLLSGELFF; cdr3_nt: TGTGCCAGCAGTTTATTATCCGGGGAGCTGTTTTTT; clone_size: few; j_call: TRBJ2-2; d_call: -; v_call: TRBV28
cdr3_aa: CASSLARAGVSFNEQFF; cdr3_nt: TGCGCCAGCAGCTTGGCCCGGGCGGGAGTCTCCTTCAATGAGCAGTTCTTC; clone_size: few; j_call: TRBJ2-1; d_call: TRBD2; v_call: TRBV5-1
cdr3_aa: CASSPGQKVNTEAFF; cdr3_nt: TGTGCCAGCAGTCCAGGACAGAAGGTGAACACTGAAGCTTTCTTT; clone_size: -; j_call: TRBJ1-1; d_call: -; v_call: TRBV27
cdr3_aa: CASSPTANTEAFF; cdr3_nt: TGTGCCAGCAGTCCGACAGCGAACACTGAAGCTTTCTTT; clone_size: few; j_call: TRBJ1-1; d_call: -; v_call: TRBV6-5
cdr3_aa: CASSRGTASSYNEQFF; cdr3_nt: TGTGCCAGTAGTAGGGGGACAGCGAGCTCCTACAATGAGCAGTTCTTC; clone_size: few; j_call: TRBJ2-1; d_call: TRBD1; v_call: TRBV19
cdr3_aa: CASGRQGAARAFF; cdr3_nt: TGTGCCAGCGGACGACAGGGGGCGGCAAGAGCTTTCTTT; clone_size: -; j_call: TRBJ1-1; d_call: TRBD1; v_call: TRBV27
cdr3_aa: CASSLDRGFNSPLHF; cdr3_nt: TGTGCCAGCAGTCTGGACAGGGGGTTTAATTCACCCCTCCACTTT; clone_size: few; j_call: TRBJ1-6; d_call: TRBD1; v_call: TRBV6-6
cdr3_aa: CASSNGLAGKETQYF; cdr3_nt: TGTGCCAGCAGTAACGGACTAGCGGGGAAAGAGACCCAGTACTTC; clone_size: -; j_call: TRBJ2-5; d_call: TRBD2; v_call: TRBV6-5
cdr3_aa: CAWSKGTGDSPLHF; cdr3_nt: TGTGCCTGGAGTAAGGGGACAGGGGATTCACCCCTCCACTTT; clone_size: -; j_call: TRBJ1-6; d_call: TRBD1; v_call: TRBV30
cdr3_aa: CASNGRDRGTEAFF; cdr3_nt: TGTGCCAGTAATGGCCGGGACAGGGGTACTGAAGCTTTCTTT; clone_size: -; j_call: TRBJ1-1; d_call: TRBD1; v_call: TRBV19
cdr3_aa: CASSLSAGNTIYF; cdr3_nt: TGTGCCAGCTCACTGTCTGCTGGAAACACCATATATTTT; clone_size: -; j_call: TRBJ1-3; d_call: -; v_call: TRBV5-5
cdr3_aa: CASKLTGQSYEQYF; cdr3_nt: TGTGCCAGCAAGTTGACGGGACAGTCCTACGAGCAGTACTTC; clone_size: -; j_call: TRBJ2-7; d_call: TRBD1; v_call: TRBV6-6
cdr3_aa: CASSIERGGQPQHF; cdr3_nt: TGTGCCAGTAGTATAGAAAGGGGGGGACAGCCCCAGCATTTT; clone_size: -; j_call: TRBJ1-5; d_call: -; v_call: TRBV19
cdr3_aa: CASSSQGVPEEETQYF; cdr3_nt: TGTGCCAGCAGTTCTCAGGGGGTGCCCGAGGAGGAGACCCAGTACTTC; clone_size: -; j_call: TRBJ2-5; d_call: TRBD1; v_call: TRBV6-5
cdr3_aa: CASSTRDTGTDTQYF; cdr3_nt: TGTGCCAGCAGTACCCGGGACACGGGCACAGATACGCAGTATTTT; clone_size: few; j_call: TRBJ2-3; d_call: -; v_call: TRBV6-6
cdr3_aa: CASSLLAGDNTGELFF; cdr3_nt: TGTGCCAGCAGCTTACTAGCGGGGGACAACACCGGGGAGCTGTTTTTT; clone_size: -; j_call: TRBJ2-2; d_call: TRBD2; v_call: TRBV7-2
cdr3_aa: CAISESYGLAGGTGELFF; cdr3_nt: TGTGCCATCAGTGAGTCTTACGGACTAGCGGGGGGAACCGGGGAGCTGTTTTTT; clone_size: -; j_call: TRBJ2-2; d_call: TRBD2; v_call: TRBV10-3
cdr3_aa: CASSPSWGSGTQYF; cdr3_nt: TGTGCCAGCAGCCCGAGCTGGGGTAGCGGGACCCAGTACTTC; clone_size: -; j_call: TRBJ2-5; d_call: -; v_call: TRBV5-6